Below, 14 T cell receptor beta chains from the same sample are listed, as sequenced in a study of blood T cell repertoires in COVID-19. The repertoire was sequenced with immunoSEQ multiplex PCR; TCRdb's copy has only in-frame clones and lacks some. The data hold 160,000 or so clones, with approximately 84% observed a single time. Sequencing used peripheral blood. These receptors came from a man aged 35-49 years with acute or convalescent COVID-19.

V usage is TRBV7-3 and J usage is TRBJ1-2; D possibly corresponds to TRBD1 (5 bases). The CDR3 runs to 13 residues. The germline V and J ends were trimmed by 2 bases and 8 bases, with 12 bases remaining between them. Germline CDR1 is SGHTA and CDR2 is FQGTGA. The DNA of the CDR3 is TGTGCCAGCAGCTTACAAGGGGCTCACGGCTACACCTTC. This codes for CASSLQGAHGYTF.

The J gene is TRBJ2-2, the V gene TRBV4-1, with 7 bases fitting TRBD1. CDR3 size: 15 residues. CDR1 and CDR2 (germline): MGHRA, YSYEKL. The J segment lost 4 bases and the V segment lost 4 bases, leaving 6 bases of the junction unmatched. The CDR3 region has the DNA TGCGCCAGCAGCCCCTCTCCAGGGGGCACCGGGGAGCTGTTTTTT. This gives the protein CASSPSPGGTGELFF.

J is TRBJ2-5 and V is TRBV6-4; weak D call: TRBD1 (5 bases). The CDR3 sequence is 12 residues long. Trimming cost V 9 bases and J 9 bases, with 17 bases left between them. CDR1 and CDR2 (germline): MRHNA, SNTAGT. DNA of the CDR3: TGTGCCAGAGACAGTCTTATTGGGTCCCAGTACTTC. The encoded protein is CARDSLIGSQYF.

In this sample, this clone turned up a few times. CDR3 DNA sequence: TGTGCCTGGGGACGGTTGACTGGAAACACCATATATTTT. Its protein product is CAWGRLTGNTIYF. The chain carries TRBV30 and TRBJ1-3; D is unresolved. Per the germline V gene, CDR1 is GTSNPN and CDR2 is SVGIG (reference sequence). The CDR3 is 13 amino acids. Trimming cost V 5 bases and J 2 bases, with 10 bases left between them.

The chain employs TRBV2 and TRBJ1-1; D not certain. Looked up from germline, CDR1 is SNHLY and CDR2 is FYNNEI. The CDR3 spans 11 residues. V shed 8 bases and J shed 6 bases, with 10 bases lying between them. The CDR3 coding sequence is TGTGCCAGCTTTGGCAGGTCTGAAGCTTTCTTT. Encoded protein: CASFGRSEAFF.

This rearrangement joins TRBV13 to TRBJ2-7; 9 bases match TRBD1. Germline CDR1 reads PRHDT; CDR2 reads FYEKMQ (reference sequence). V was pared by 0 bases and J by 7 bases, with 7 bases of the junction left unmatched. This CDR3 is built from 15 residues. For the CDR3, the DNA is TGTGCCAGCAGCTTAGGGGACAGGGGCTCGAGAGAGCAGTACTTC. The encoded protein is CASSLGDRGSREQYF.

In its sample, this clone was seen once. The V and J genes are TRBV7-2 and TRBJ2-1; possibly TRBD2 for D (6 bases). CDR1 SGHTA and CDR2 FQGNSA come from the germline V gene. V dropped 5 bases and J dropped 4 bases, with 15 bases sitting between them. The CDR3 loop spans 15 amino acids. The CDR3 protein is CASSPLGGLYNEQFF. The CDR3 nucleotides read TGTGCCAGCAGCCCACTGGGGGGACTTTACAATGAGCAGTTCTTC. Full variable domain (outside the CDR3, taken from reference TRBV7-2 and TRBJ2-1): GAGVSQSPSNKVTEKGKDVELRCDPISGHTALYWYRQSLGQGLEFLIYFQGNSAPDKSGLPSDRFSAERTGGSVSTLTIQRTQQEDSAVYLCASSPLGGLYNEQFFGPGTRLTVL.

The chain carries TRBV28 and TRBJ1-2, with 10 bases aligning to TRBD1. Per germline, CDR1 MDHEN and CDR2 SYDVKM. CDR3 length: 12 residues. V lost 10 bases, J lost 7 bases, and 6 bases stayed unmatched. The DNA for the CDR3 is TGTGCCACTCTGACAGGGGGCGCTGGCTACACCTTC. It codes for CATLTGGAGYTF.

The chain uses TRBV7-3 and TRBJ2-7; no clear D gene. This CDR3 is built from 15 residues. V was shortened by 1 base and J by 1 base, with 11 bases between the two germline ends. CDR1 is SGHTA, CDR2 FQGTGA, per germline. This chain's CDR3 is CASSLNAGMSYEQYF. CDR3 nucleotides: TGTGCCAGCAGCTTAAACGCAGGAATGTCCTACGAGCAGTACTTC. Filled out from reference TRBV7-3 and TRBJ2-7, the complete variable domain reads GAGVSQTPSNKVTEKGKYVELRCDPISGHTALYWYRQSLGQGPEFLIYFQGTGAADDSGLPNDRFFAVRPEGSVSTLKIQRTERGDSAVYLCASSLNAGMSYEQYFGPGTRLTVT.

The genes are TRBV29-1 and TRBJ2-5; 9 nucleotides agree with TRBD2. J lost 2 bases, V lost 7 bases, and 11 bases had no gene match. The germline CDR1 and CDR2 sequences are SQVTM and ANQGSEA. This CDR3 region has 15 residues. The CDR3 DNA follows: TGCAGCGCCCAAAGGGGAGCGGGGGGACAAGAGACCCAGTACTTC. This translates into CSAQRGAGGQETQYF.

The chain recombines TRBV7-9 with TRBJ2-5; TRBD2 agrees at 12 bases. This CDR3 is 15 amino acids long. Trimming took 5 bases from V and 5 from J; bases not matched to a gene: 6. Germline CDR1 is SEHNR and CDR2 is FQNEAQ (reference sequence). The CDR3 sequence is CASSPTGTSGETQYF. The CDR3 nucleotides are TGTGCCAGCAGCCCTACCGGGACTAGCGGGGAGACCCAGTACTTC.

The chain employs TRBV3-1 (or the pseudogene TRBV3-2) and TRBJ2-1; possible D gene TRBD2, 6 bases. Trimming left V 7 bases short and J 7 bases short, with 14 bases between. Germline-derived CDR1 and CDR2 are LGHDT and YNNKEL (reference sequence). The CDR3 is 13 amino acids. CDR3 DNA sequence: TGTGCCAGCACGCGCGGGACGGTAAATGAGCAGTTCTTC. Translating it yields CASTRGTVNEQFF.

The chain is built from TRBV6-5 and TRBJ1-5, with 9 bases matching TRBD1. Germline V lookup: CDR1 MNHEY, CDR2 SVGAGI. V lost 5 bases and J lost 6; bases outside the gene matches: 8. The CDR3 is made up of 15 amino acids. In DNA form, the CDR3 reads TGTGCCAGCAGTCTGACAGGGGGGAAGTCTCAGCCCCAGCATTTT. This sequence encodes CASSLTGGKSQPQHF.

This clone was picked up a small number of times. This chain connects TRBV7-2 to TRBJ1-1; unclear D gene. The CDR3 has 13 amino acids. Germline V lookup: CDR1 SGHTA, CDR2 FQGNSA. V gave up 1 base and J gave up 3 bases, with 6 bases separating them. The chain's CDR3 is CASSLDSHTEAFF. The CDR3 region has the DNA TGTGCCAGCAGCTTAGACAGCCACACTGAAGCTTTCTTT.